The 8 T cell receptor beta chains reported below all come from one sample, sequenced in a study of shared clonotypes between healthy human individuals. The data were produced by immunoSEQ multiplex PCR, yet TCRdb's version contains in-frame clones alone and is incomplete. The data show about 1,500,000 clones, with roughly 96% seen just once and about 1% held by the top ten. Sequenced: naive CD4+ T cells sorted from blood. The sample's subset: CD45RA+ positively selected. The receptors shown here come from a young man in good health.

The J gene is TRBJ1-5, the V gene TRBV6-5; no firm D call. Germline CDR1 and CDR2: MNHEY and SVGAGI. The ends were cut back, 7 bases at V and 7 bases at J, with 14 bases in the middle. The CDR3 is made up of 13 amino acids. CDR3 sequence (DNA): TGTGCCAGCAAGGGTTCCCTTTGGCAGCCCCAGCATTTT. Its translation is CASKGSLWQPQHF.

J is TRBJ2-7 and V is TRBV28; D not certain. Trimming removed 4 bases at V and 3 bases at J, with 7 bases between. CDR1 MDHEN and CDR2 SYDVKM come from the germline V gene. The CDR3 length is 12 residues. The CDR3: CASSSVFYEQYF. CDR3 nucleotides: TGTGCCAGCAGTTCAGTTTTCTACGAGCAGTACTTC.

The V and J genes are TRBV5-1 and TRBJ2-2; perhaps D is TRBD1 or TRBD2 (5 bases each). V was shortened by 5 bases and J by 5 bases, with 13 bases between the two germline ends. The CDR3 length is 14 residues. From germline, CDR1 is SGHRS and CDR2 YFSETQ. The CDR3: CASRVWWGTGELFF. As DNA, the CDR3 is TGCGCCAGCAGAGTCTGGTGGGGGACCGGGGAGCTGTTTTTT.

The chain couples TRBV19 to TRBJ1-2; possible D gene TRBD1, 6 bases. The CDR3 has 16 residues. Trimming pared 2 bases from V and 2 bases from J, leaving 15 bases between. The germline V gene has CDR1 LNHDA and CDR2 SQIVND (reference sequence). Written as DNA, the CDR3 is TGTGCCAGTAGTATATCGGGGGCAGCATTCAACTATGGCTACACCTTC. This sequence encodes CASSISGAAFNYGYTF.

There are a few counts of this clone. The chain combines TRBV10-3 with TRBJ2-7; TRBD2 might be the D (6 bases). The CDR3 covers 12 residues. Looked up from germline, CDR1 is ENHRY and CDR2 is SYGVKD. Trimming pared 8 bases from V and 7 bases from J, leaving 15 bases between. The CDR3 nucleotides are TGTGCCATCCAGACTAGTGCACGGGAGCAGTACTTC. This encodes CAIQTSAREQYF.

The chain links TRBV6-4 to TRBJ2-1, with 8 bases aligning to TRBD2. This CDR3 is built from 17 residues. Trimming removed 3 bases from V and 0 bases from J; junction bases left unmatched: 7. Germline lookup yields CDR1 MRHNA and CDR2 SNTAGT. The CDR3 DNA is TGTGCCAGCAGTGAAAGCCTAGCGGGCGACTCCTACAATGAGCAGTTCTTC. As protein: CASSESLAGDSYNEQFF.

The rearrangement links TRBV5-4 to TRBJ2-1; D is uncertain. The germline V gene has CDR1 SGHNT and CDR2 YYREEE (reference sequence). The CDR3 runs 16 residues. The V end was cut by 3 bases, the J end by 1 base, with 14 bases between. CDR3 amino acids: CASSSSLPGSYNEQFF. DNA of the CDR3: TGTGCCAGCAGCTCCTCCCTCCCCGGATCCTACAATGAGCAGTTCTTC.

The chain carries TRBV7-9 and TRBJ2-7; 7 nucleotides agree with TRBD2. The junction had 12 bases not matched to a gene; V was cut back by 5 bases and J by 2 bases. Germline values: CDR1 SEHNR, CDR2 FQNEAQ (reference sequence). The CDR3 loop spans 16 amino acids. CDR3 protein: CASSQTQASGTYEQYF. DNA for the CDR3: TGTGCCAGCAGCCAGACCCAGGCTAGCGGAACCTACGAGCAGTACTTC.